This TCR beta chain derives from a study of cytomegalovirus exposure and HLA in healthy donors. The study's findings and limits: TCR clusters originating in the first cohort tended to co-occur in the 120 validation repertoires, according to a later analysis. TCR sequences were mostly rare, though some public TCRs occurred in many donors. Cytomegalovirus-associated status was assigned to approximately 160 TCR beta chains.

Remarks on this clone: As yet, its antigen is unknown.

Some clones are missing from TCRdb's copy, which holds only in-frame ones; the method was immunoSEQ multiplex PCR. The data show over 100,000 clones, with 88% seen just once and about 2% held by the top ten. Donors came from a validation cohort of about 110 subjects, distinct from the first 666-subject cohort. CDR3 length: 13 residues. Germline trimming cut 3 bases from V and 9 bases from J; bases unmatched to any gene: 6. Germline lookup yields CDR1 KGHSH and CDR2 LQKENI. The genes are TRBV18 and TRBJ1-2; 8 nucleotides align to TRBD1. Sequenced input: PBMCs. The sequence was collected from a woman aged 18-29 years in good health and CMV-seronegative. The CDR3 region has the DNA TGTGCCAGCTCACCCACGGACAGGGTTCGCTACACCTTC. Encoded protein: CASSPTDRVRYTF.